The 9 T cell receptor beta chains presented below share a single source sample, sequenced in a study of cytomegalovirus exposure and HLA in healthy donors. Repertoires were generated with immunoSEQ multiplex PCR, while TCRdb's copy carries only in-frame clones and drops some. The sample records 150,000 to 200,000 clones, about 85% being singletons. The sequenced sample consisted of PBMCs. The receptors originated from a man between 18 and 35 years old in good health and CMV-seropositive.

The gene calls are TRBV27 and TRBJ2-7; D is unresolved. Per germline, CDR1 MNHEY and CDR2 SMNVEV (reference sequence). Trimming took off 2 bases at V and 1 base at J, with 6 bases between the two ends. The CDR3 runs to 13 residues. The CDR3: CASSLQTSYEQYF. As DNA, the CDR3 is TGTGCCAGCAGTTTACAGACTTCCTACGAGCAGTACTTC.

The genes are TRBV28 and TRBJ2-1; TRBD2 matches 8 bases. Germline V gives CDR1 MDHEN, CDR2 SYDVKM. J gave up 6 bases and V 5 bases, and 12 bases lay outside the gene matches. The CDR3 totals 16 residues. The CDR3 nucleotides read TGTGCCAGCAGTCCTCGGGGGGGCGGGAGTGGCAATGAGCAGTTCTTC. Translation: CASSPRGGGSGNEQFF.

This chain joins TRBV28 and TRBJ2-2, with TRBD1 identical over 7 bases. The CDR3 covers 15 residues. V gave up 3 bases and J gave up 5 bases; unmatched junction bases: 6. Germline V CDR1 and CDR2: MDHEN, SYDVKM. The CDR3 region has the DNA TGTGCCAGCAGTTTTTGGACAGGAACTACCGGGGAGCTGTTTTTT. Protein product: CASSFWTGTTGELFF. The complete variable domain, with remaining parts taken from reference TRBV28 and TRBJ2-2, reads DVKVTQSSRYLVKRTGEKVFLECVQDMDHENMFWYRQDPGLGLRLIYFSYDVKMKEKGDIPEGYSVSREKKERFSLILESASTNQTSMYLCASSFWTGTTGELFFGEGSRLTVL.

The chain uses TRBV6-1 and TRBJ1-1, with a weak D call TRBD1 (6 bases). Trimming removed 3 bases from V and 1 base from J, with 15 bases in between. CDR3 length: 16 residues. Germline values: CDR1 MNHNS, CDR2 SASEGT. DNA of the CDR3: TGTGCCAGCAGTGAGAGAGCCGGGACACCGAACACTGAAGCTTTCTTT. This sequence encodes CASSERAGTPNTEAFF.

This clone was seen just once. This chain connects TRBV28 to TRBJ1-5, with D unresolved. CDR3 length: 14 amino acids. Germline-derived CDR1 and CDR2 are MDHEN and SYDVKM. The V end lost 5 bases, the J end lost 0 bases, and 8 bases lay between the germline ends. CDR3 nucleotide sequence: TGTGCCAGCAGTGCCTCCTATAGCAATCAGCCCCAGCATTTT. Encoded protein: CASSASYSNQPQHF.

DNA of the CDR3: TGCGCCAGCAGCCAGGCGGGGGCCAGCAATCAGCCCCAGCATTTT. It encodes CASSQAGASNQPQHF. The gene calls are TRBV4-1 and TRBJ1-5, with a weak D call TRBD1 (6 bases). The CDR3 has 15 amino acids. Trimming left V 3 bases short and J 1 base short, with 10 bases between. CDR1 is MGHRA, CDR2 YSYEKL, per germline.

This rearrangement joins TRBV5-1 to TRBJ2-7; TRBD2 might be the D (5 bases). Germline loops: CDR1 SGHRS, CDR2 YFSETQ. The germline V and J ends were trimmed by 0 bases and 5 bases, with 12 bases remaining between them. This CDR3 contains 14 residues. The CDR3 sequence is CASSLAGEINEQYF. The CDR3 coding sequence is TGCGCCAGCAGCTTGGCCGGGGAAATCAACGAGCAGTACTTC.

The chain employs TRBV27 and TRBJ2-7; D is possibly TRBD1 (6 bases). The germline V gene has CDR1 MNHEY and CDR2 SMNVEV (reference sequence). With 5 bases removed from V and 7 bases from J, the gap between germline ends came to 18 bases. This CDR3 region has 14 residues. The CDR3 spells CASSPGQRVGEQYF. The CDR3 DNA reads TGTGCCAGCAGTCCCGGACAGAGGGTGGGAGAGCAGTACTTC.

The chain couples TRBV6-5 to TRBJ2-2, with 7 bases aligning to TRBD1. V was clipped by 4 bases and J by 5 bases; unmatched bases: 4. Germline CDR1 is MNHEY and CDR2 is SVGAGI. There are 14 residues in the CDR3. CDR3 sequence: CASSLLQGTGELFF. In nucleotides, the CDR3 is TGTGCCAGCAGTTTATTACAGGGGACCGGGGAGCTGTTTTTT.